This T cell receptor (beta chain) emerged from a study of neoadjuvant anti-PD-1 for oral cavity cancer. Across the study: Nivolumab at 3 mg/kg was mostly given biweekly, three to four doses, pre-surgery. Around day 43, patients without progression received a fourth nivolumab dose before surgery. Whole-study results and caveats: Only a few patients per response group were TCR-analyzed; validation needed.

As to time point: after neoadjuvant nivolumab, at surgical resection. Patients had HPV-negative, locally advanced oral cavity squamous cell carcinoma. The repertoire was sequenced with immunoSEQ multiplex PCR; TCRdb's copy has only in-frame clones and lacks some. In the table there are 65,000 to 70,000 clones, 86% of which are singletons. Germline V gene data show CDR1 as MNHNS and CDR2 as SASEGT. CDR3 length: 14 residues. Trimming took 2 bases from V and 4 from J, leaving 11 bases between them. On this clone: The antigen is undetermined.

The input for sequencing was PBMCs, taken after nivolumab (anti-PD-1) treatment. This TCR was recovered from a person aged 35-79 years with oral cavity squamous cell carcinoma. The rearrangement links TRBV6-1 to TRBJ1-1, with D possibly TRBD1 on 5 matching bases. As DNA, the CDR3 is TGTGCCAGCAGTGAAAGTCAGAGGGGCACTGAAGCTTTCTTT. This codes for CASSESQRGTEAFF.